A selection of T cell receptor beta chains follows, all from one sample in a study of T cells in Graves' hyperthyroidism and ophthalmopathy. TCRdb reanalysed the multiplex PCR reads using MiXCR and keeps one entry per CDR3 protein. The table shows over 150,000 distinct CDR3 sequences, with around 17% occurring only once. The sample taken for sequencing was blood. The receptor source for this set is a woman aged 45-65 years with Graves' hyperthyroidism. CDR3s include the opening cysteine and the closing phenylalanine or tryptophan. The D gene is left open where the match is weak. A clone size is listed for some rows: how often the clone was seen (once, few, many), or a class if it is expanded.

TRBV5-1	-	TRBJ2-3	-	CASSSYTRQADTQYF	TGCGCCAGCAGCTCCTACACTCGACAGGCAGATACGCAGTATTTT
TRBV19	TRBD1	TRBJ2-1	-	CASIPDRGSYNEQFF	TGTGCCAGTATCCCCGACAGGGGATCCTACAATGAGCAGTTCTTC
TRBV28	-	TRBJ1-2	many	CASSSQGGGGYTF	TGTGCCAGCAGTTCCCAGGGCGGTGGTGGCTACACCTTC
TRBV9	-	TRBJ1-1	many	CASSPSPQRVNTEAFF	TGTGCCAGCAGCCCATCTCCGCAAAGGGTGAACACTGAAGCTTTCTTT
TRBV20-1	TRBD1	TRBJ2-2	-	CSAKPGQVGGELFF	TGCAGTGCAAAGCCGGGACAGGTCGGCGGGGAGCTGTTTTTT
TRBV11-2	-	TRBJ2-1	-	CASSQTANHYNEQFF	TGTGCCAGCAGCCAAACAGCTAATCACTACAATGAGCAGTTCTTC
TRBV11-3	TRBD1	TRBJ2-1	-	CASSYDRGLNEQFF	TGTGCCAGCAGTTATGACAGGGGGTTGAATGAGCAGTTCTTC
TRBV5-1	-	TRBJ1-1	many	CASSSGMILNTEAFF	TGCGCCAGCAGCTCGGGGATGATCCTGAACACTGAAGCTTTCTTT
TRBV11-3	TRBD2	TRBJ2-1	many	CASRGPRSGSGYEQFF	TGTGCCAGCAGAGGCCCAAGGAGCGGGAGCGGCTATGAGCAGTTCTTC
TRBV5-4	-	TRBJ1-4	few	CASSSRGNEKLFF	TGTGCCAGCAGCTCCCGGGGGAATGAAAAACTGTTTTTT
TRBV15	TRBD2	TRBJ2-1	many	CATSRDSLLAGGKQFF	TGTGCCACCAGCAGAGATTCCCTGCTAGCGGGCGGAAAGCAGTTCTTC
TRBV20-1	-	TRBJ2-1	many	CSASLPKGFRDEQFF	TGCAGTGCTAGCCTTCCTAAAGGCTTTAGGGATGAGCAGTTCTTC
TRBV28	-	TRBJ2-3	many	CASSGGEPSTDTQYF	TGTGCCAGCAGTGGTGGAGAACCTAGCACAGATACGCAGTATTTT
TRBV18	TRBD1	TRBJ2-1	few	CASSLMIPGTGGGNEQFF	TGTGCCAGCTCCCTCATGATCCCCGGGACAGGGGGCGGGAATGAGCAGTTCTTC
TRBV28	-	TRBJ1-5	-	CASSLGQADNQPQHF	TGTGCCAGCAGTTTAGGGCAGGCAGACAATCAGCCCCAGCATTTT
TRBV3-1	-	TRBJ1-2	few	CASSQWRGTGYTF	TGTGCCAGCAGCCAATGGAGGGGAACTGGCTACACCTTC
TRBV20-1	TRBD2	TRBJ2-1	-	CSAIGVAGVYNEQFF	TGCAGTGCGATAGGAGTAGCGGGAGTATACAATGAGCAGTTCTTC
TRBV2	TRBD1	TRBJ2-5	few	CATILGTAQETQYF	TGTGCCACCATATTGGGGACAGCACAAGAGACCCAGTACTTC
TRBV5-1	-	TRBJ2-1	-	CASSFTGNEQFF	TGCGCCAGCAGCTTCACGGGCAATGAGCAGTTCTTC
TRBV9	-	TRBJ1-1	-	CASSASLNTEAFF	TGTGCCAGCAGCGCCTCATTGAACACTGAAGCTTTCTTT
TRBV12-3/TRBV12-4	TRBD2	TRBJ2-7	many	CASRPGGTAYEQYF	TGTGCCAGCAGGCCGGGGGGTACGGCTTACGAGCAGTACTTC
TRBV3-1	-	TRBJ1-2	few	CASSQLDSNPYGYTF	TGTGCCAGCAGCCAGTTAGACAGTAACCCCTATGGCTACACCTTC
TRBV29-1	-	TRBJ1-4	-	CSVEGVANEKLFF	TGCAGCGTTGAGGGGGTGGCTAATGAAAAACTGTTTTTT
TRBV3-1	TRBD1	TRBJ2-7	many	CASSQAPGQGKVAYEQYF	TGTGCCAGCAGCCAAGCTCCGGGACAGGGAAAGGTCGCCTACGAGCAGTACTTC
TRBV6-1	-	TRBJ1-1	few	CASSRRLQGRNTEAFF	TGTGCCAGCAGTCGACGGTTGCAGGGCAGGAACACTGAAGCTTTCTTT
TRBV11-3	-	TRBJ2-1	many	CASSLGLAVANEQFF	TGTGCCAGCAGCTTAGGCCTAGCCGTAGCGAATGAGCAGTTCTTC
TRBV4-1	TRBD2	TRBJ2-7	few	CASRRLAGYYEQYF	TGCGCCAGCAGGAGACTAGCGGGATACTACGAGCAGTACTTC
TRBV7-6	TRBD1	TRBJ2-7	-	CASSTPGQDEQYF	TGTGCCAGCAGTACCCCCGGACAGGACGAGCAGTACTTC
TRBV5-5	-	TRBJ1-1	many	CASSLAGEEAFF	TGTGCCAGCAGCTTGGCCGGCGAAGAAGCTTTCTTT
TRBV7-3	-	TRBJ2-2	many	CASSRHGTQHDTGELFF	TGTGCCAGCAGCCGGCATGGGACGCAGCACGACACCGGGGAGCTGTTTTTT
TRBV29-1	-	TRBJ2-1	-	CSVEGLDNEQFF	TGCAGCGTTGAAGGACTAGACAATGAGCAGTTCTTC
TRBV20-1	TRBD1	TRBJ1-2	few	CSARDWGQGADYGYTF	TGCAGTGCTAGAGATTGGGGACAGGGGGCGGACTATGGCTACACCTTC
TRBV18	-	TRBJ1-3	many	CASSPLDSEHTGNTIYF	TGTGCCAGCTCACCACTGGACAGTGAGCATACTGGAAACACCATATATTTT
TRBV10-2	-	TRBJ1-2	-	CASSDGPMYGYTF	TGCGCCAGCAGTGACGGGCCGATGTATGGCTACACCTTC
TRBV28	-	TRBJ1-2	many	CASSLELLNYGYTF	TGTGCCAGCAGTTTAGAACTGCTCAACTATGGCTACACCTTC
TRBV10-3	-	TRBJ1-1	many	CATTSGTNTEAFF	TGTGCCACCACGTCGGGGACAAACACTGAAGCTTTCTTT
TRBV20-1	-	TRBJ1-1	-	CSASVQSEAFF	TGCAGTGCTAGTGTCCAATCCGAAGCTTTCTTT
TRBV29-1	TRBD2	TRBJ2-3	-	CSVEPGGSDTQYF	TGCAGCGTTGAGCCGGGAGGATCAGATACGCAGTATTTT
TRBV5-1	-	TRBJ2-7	-	CASSLGQYPYEQYF	TGCGCCAGCAGCTTGGGACAATACCCCTACGAGCAGTACTTC
TRBV10-3	-	TRBJ1-5	-	CAISGGPSNQPQHF	TGTGCCATCAGTGGGGGACCGAGCAATCAGCCCCAGCATTTT
TRBV29-1	-	TRBJ2-7	once	CSVDFQGRPYEQCF	TGCAGCGTTGACTTTCAGGGTCGCCCCTACGAGCAGTGCTTC
TRBV7-9	-	TRBJ2-2	few	CASSLGPLGDTGELFF	TGTGCCAGCAGCCTAGGGCCACTAGGGGACACCGGGGAGCTGTTTTTT
TRBV30	-	TRBJ2-5	-	CAWSGGSETQYF	TGTGCCTGGAGCGGCGGGTCGGAGACCCAGTACTTC
TRBV11-3	TRBD2	TRBJ2-1	many	CASSLEWGTSGLPEQFF	TGTGCCAGCAGCTTAGAATGGGGGACTAGCGGCTTACCTGAGCAGTTCTTC
TRBV20-1	-	TRBJ1-6	many	CSATTGLSYNSPLHF	TGCAGTGCTACGACAGGCCTCTCCTATAATTCACCCCTCCACTTT
TRBV11-3	-	TRBJ2-1	many	CASSLVNPLEAEQFF	TGTGCCAGCAGCTTAGTTAATCCACTAGAGGCTGAGCAGTTCTTC
TRBV29-1	-	TRBJ1-2	once	CSVEDRPGSGYTF	TGCAGCGTTGAAGATCGCCCGGGTTCTGGCTACACCTTC
TRBV27	-	TRBJ1-1	-	CASSLRGSMNTKAFF	TGTGCCAGCAGCCTCCGGGGCAGCATGAACACTAAAGCTTTCTTT
TRBV7-8	TRBD2	TRBJ2-7	many	CASSLLAGGGEQYF	TGTGCCAGCAGCTTATTAGCGGGAGGCGGCGAGCAGTACTTC
TRBV20-1	-	TRBJ2-2	few	CSATNRVTGELFF	TGCAGTGCTACAAACAGGGTCACCGGGGAGCTGTTTTTT
TRBV29-1	-	TRBJ1-4	-	CSVARGSTNEKLFF	TGCAGCGTTGCCAGAGGATCAACTAATGAAAAACTGTTTTTT
TRBV7-9	-	TRBJ1-2	many	CASSLGDMVVGYTF	TGTGCCAGCAGCTTAGGGGACATGGTTGTGGGCTACACCTTC
TRBV18	TRBD1	TRBJ2-7	many	CASSPGTGQYEQYF	TGTGCCAGCTCACCAGGGACAGGGCAATACGAGCAGTACTTC